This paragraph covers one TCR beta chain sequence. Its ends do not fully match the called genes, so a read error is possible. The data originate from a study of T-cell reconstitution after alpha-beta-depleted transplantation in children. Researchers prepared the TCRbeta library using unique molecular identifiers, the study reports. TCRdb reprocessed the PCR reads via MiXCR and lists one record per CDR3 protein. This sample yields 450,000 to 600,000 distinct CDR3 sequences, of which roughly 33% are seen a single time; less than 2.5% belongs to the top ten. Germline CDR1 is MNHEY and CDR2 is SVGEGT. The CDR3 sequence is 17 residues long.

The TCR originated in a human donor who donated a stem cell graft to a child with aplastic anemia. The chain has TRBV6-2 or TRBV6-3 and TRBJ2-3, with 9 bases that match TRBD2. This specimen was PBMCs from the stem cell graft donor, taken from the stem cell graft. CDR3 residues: CAGSPPVVAGETDTQYF. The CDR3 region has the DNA TGTGCCGGCAGTCCCCCGGTTGTAGCGGGAGAAACAGATACGCAGTATTTT.